The clone carrying this T cell receptor (beta chain) turned up a few times. This sample stems from a study of T cells in Graves' hyperthyroidism and ophthalmopathy. Uncontrolled infection, other autoimmune disease, pregnancy or lactation excluded patients. Amplified TCR beta CDR3 regions derived from RNA transcripts. First-round RT-PCR of the TCR CDR3 relied on the HTBI primer set. TCRdb passed the multiplex PCR reads through MiXCR, listing each CDR3 protein once. Of 300,000 to 400,000 distinct CDR3 sequences listed, around 20% are singletons. Trimming pared 10 bases from V and 8 bases from J, leaving 20 bases between. Per germline, CDR1 LNHDA and CDR2 SQIVND (reference sequence). This CDR3 spans 14 amino acids.

The sequence was obtained from a woman in her 50s with Graves' hyperthyroidism. Sequencing was performed on blood. The chain joins TRBV19 to TRBJ1-4, with TRBD1 as a possible D gene (5 bases). CDR3 in amino acids: CATSSRGAGEKLFF. The CDR3 region has the DNA TGTGCCACATCATCCCGAGGGGCAGGCGAAAAACTGTTTTTT.